The rows below give T cell receptor beta chains drawn from one sample of a study of shared clonotypes between healthy human individuals. Some clones are missing from TCRdb's copy, which holds only in-frame ones; the method was immunoSEQ multiplex PCR. The sample includes a few million clones, 93% seen only once; the top ten take approximately 1.6%. Source material: naive CD8+ T cells from PBMCs. All receptors derive from a man younger than 35 in good health. Some clones in this sample may be carry-over from other donors' samples. The CDR3 runs from the conserved cysteine through the conserved F or W. A D gene is named only where the DNA matches it firmly. Expanded clones get a size class; other rows say once, few or many, or leave the size out.

TRBD1	TRBV28	-	TRBJ2-4	CASSLYRDRGALAKNIQYF	TGTGCCAGCAGTCTCTACCGGGACAGGGGCGCCCTAGCCAAAAACATTCAGTACTTC
-	TRBV20-1	-	TRBJ2-5	CSAQSETQYF	TGCAGTGCCCAGTCCGAGACCCAGTACTTC
TRBD2	TRBV30	once	TRBJ2-3	CAWSPGVSSGIDTQYF	TGTGCCTGGAGTCCCGGAGTGTCTAGCGGGATAGATACGCAGTATTTT
-	TRBV2	-	TRBJ1-5	CASRDRDLGSNQPQHF	TGTGCCAGCAGGGACAGAGACTTGGGGAGCAATCAGCCCCAGCATTTT
TRBD1	TRBV28	-	TRBJ1-2	CASSSMTGSYAYGYTF	TGTGCCAGCAGTTCGATGACAGGGAGCTACGCCTATGGCTACACCTTC
TRBD2	TRBV6-6	once	TRBJ2-2	CASSTREANTGELFF	TGTGCCAGCAGCACCCGGGAGGCCAACACCGGGGAGCTGTTTTTT
-	TRBV5-4	-	TRBJ1-1	CASSSGQREAFF	TGTGCCAGCAGCTCCGGACAGAGAGAAGCTTTCTTT
TRBD2	TRBV11-2	-	TRBJ2-1	CASSLELAGNEQFF	TGTGCCAGCAGCTTAGAACTAGCGGGCAATGAGCAGTTCTTC
-	TRBV5-1	once	TRBJ2-7	CASRLTPAVGYEQYF	TGCGCCAGCAGATTGACACCCGCAGTGGGGTACGAGCAGTACTTC
-	TRBV11-1	few	TRBJ1-1	CASSLALGQNTEAFF	TGTGCCAGCAGCTTAGCCCTAGGACAGAACACTGAAGCTTTCTTT
-	TRBV10-3	-	TRBJ1-1	CAISAANTEAFF	TGTGCCATCAGTGCAGCGAACACTGAAGCTTTCTTT
-	TRBV7-2	-	TRBJ2-7	CASSYRSYEQYF	TGTGCCAGCAGCTACCGCTCCTACGAGCAGTACTTC
-	TRBV27	-	TRBJ2-7	CASRRGSRGEQYF	TGTGCCAGCAGGCGGGGCTCCCGTGGAGAGCAGTACTTC
-	TRBV12-5	-	TRBJ2-1	CASRRDSYNEQFF	TGTGCTAGTAGACGGGACTCCTACAATGAGCAGTTCTTC
-	TRBV6-1	-	TRBJ2-2	CASRAENTGELFF	TGTGCCAGCAGGGCGGAGAACACCGGGGAGCTGTTTTTT
-	TRBV7-7	-	TRBJ2-1	CASSPTSDNEQFF	TGTGCCAGCAGCCCGACGTCGGACAATGAGCAGTTCTTC
-	TRBV7-9	once	TRBJ1-2	CASSLVRGRNYGYTF	TGTGCCAGCAGCTTAGTACGTGGCAGGAACTATGGCTACACCTTC
-	TRBV9	-	TRBJ2-7	CASSIGQGSTYEQYF	TGTGCCAGCAGCATAGGGCAGGGGTCGACCTACGAGCAGTACTTC
TRBD2	TRBV9	-	TRBJ2-6	CASSVERGAPHGSGANVLTF	TGTGCCAGCAGCGTCGAGCGGGGGGCTCCGCATGGATCTGGGGCCAACGTCCTGACTTTC
-	TRBV6-4	-	TRBJ2-5	CASSDSLPRHLQETQYF	TGTGCCAGCAGTGACTCCCTACCTAGACACCTACAAGAGACCCAGTACTTC
-	TRBV5-1	-	TRBJ1-2	CASSLSRTFNYGYTF	TGCGCCAGCAGCTTGAGCAGAACGTTTAACTATGGCTACACCTTC
TRBD1	TRBV28	-	TRBJ1-2	CASSPETGGLDGYTF	TGTGCCAGCAGTCCAGAGACAGGGGGCTTGGATGGCTACACCTTC
-	TRBV4-3	-	TRBJ2-1	CASSQAGAASSYNEQFF	TGCGCCAGCAGCCAAGCGGGTGCGGCTAGCTCCTACAATGAGCAGTTCTTC
-	TRBV2	-	TRBJ1-4	CASSDAWTANEKLFF	TGTGCCAGCAGTGACGCTTGGACAGCTAATGAAAAACTGTTTTTT
-	TRBV7-9	once	TRBJ1-4	CASSWARGGEGDEKLFF	TGTGCCAGCAGCTGGGCACGAGGCGGGGAGGGAGATGAAAAACTGTTTTTT
-	TRBV14	-	TRBJ1-1	CASSQDDSGGPPRGTEAFF	TGTGCCAGCAGCCAAGATGATAGTGGGGGACCTCCCCGGGGGACTGAAGCTTTCTTT
-	TRBV27	-	TRBJ2-5	CASSPSDRYQETQYF	TGTGCCAGCAGTCCCTCGGACAGATACCAAGAGACCCAGTACTTC
-	TRBV9	-	TRBJ2-3	CASSVDTDTQYF	TGTGCCAGCAGCGTAGACACAGATACGCAGTATTTT
-	TRBV18	-	TRBJ2-5	CASSVLVSAGHRETQYF	TGTGCCAGCTCCGTCCTCGTTTCCGCGGGGCACCGGGAGACCCAGTACTTC
-	TRBV9	once	TRBJ2-7	CASSVGRPGHAYEQYF	TGTGCCAGCAGCGTAGGCCGTCCGGGTCACGCCTACGAGCAGTACTTC
-	TRBV19	-	TRBJ1-3	CASTAYGSLYQSGNTIYF	TGTGCCAGTACGGCATACGGGAGCTTATACCAGTCTGGAAACACCATATATTTT
-	TRBV5-1	-	TRBJ2-7	CASSGGITGYEQYF	TGCGCCAGCAGCGGAGGAATCACTGGGTACGAGCAGTACTTC
TRBD2	TRBV11-2	-	TRBJ2-3	CASSFASGRTDTQYF	TGTGCCAGCAGCTTCGCTAGCGGGAGGACAGATACGCAGTATTTT
-	TRBV9	-	TRBJ2-2	CASSPRFTRGTGELFF	TGTGCCAGCAGCCCCCGGTTCACAAGAGGCACCGGGGAGCTGTTTTTT
-	TRBV9	-	TRBJ2-2	CASSPFTGELFF	TGTGCCAGCAGCCCCTTCACCGGGGAGCTGTTTTTT
-	TRBV6-6	-	TRBJ2-7	CASTPQESYEQYF	TGTGCCAGCACCCCCCAGGAGTCCTACGAGCAGTACTTC